These T cell receptor beta chains were read from a single sample in a study of OX40 agonist ivuxolimab in advanced cancers. Assay used: immunoSEQ multiplex PCR; TCRdb lists only in-frame clones, some missing. The sample includes about 77,000 clones, approximately 83% of them seen just once. The input for sequencing was CD4+ or CD8+ T cells sorted from blood, taken in a trial of the OX40 agonist ivuxolimab. These receptors were obtained from an adult with an advanced solid tumor such as melanoma, head and neck, liver or kidney cancer. Each CDR3 is given with its conserved first and last residue. Fields, in order: CDR3 DNA, CDR3 protein, D gene, J gene, clone size, V gene. A D gene is named only where the DNA matches it firmly. Clone size appears in some rows only: once, few, many, or a class for an expanded clone.

TGTGCCAGCAGCTTATGGGGGACAGCCTCCCTCAATGAGCAGTTCTTC	CASSLWGTASLNEQFF	TRBD1	TRBJ2-1	.	TRBV7-9
TGCGCCAGCAGCTTCAGGAGCCTTATACAAGAGACCCAGTACTTC	CASSFRSLIQETQYF	.	TRBJ2-5	.	TRBV5-1
TGTGCCAGCAGCTCCGGGATCCGCCCCTACAATGAGCAGTTCTTC	CASSSGIRPYNEQFF	.	TRBJ2-1	.	TRBV5-4
TGTGCCAGCAGCATGGGGACAGGGTACGAGCAGTACTTC	CASSMGTGYEQYF	TRBD1	TRBJ2-7	.	TRBV6-1
TGTGCCAGCATTCGCACGGGGGGGGCTATCTACGAGCAGTACTTC	CASIRTGGAIYEQYF	TRBD2	TRBJ2-7	.	TRBV27
TGTGCCAGCAGTGACTCGATGTTAGGGTACAATGAGCAGTTCTTC	CASSDSMLGYNEQFF	.	TRBJ2-1	.	TRBV6-4
TGTGCCATCAGGCTGGGACAGGGGGGCCCTGAAGCTTTCTTT	CAIRLGQGGPEAFF	TRBD1	TRBJ1-1	.	TRBV10-3
TGTGCCAGTAGTTCAGGGACAGCCGATAATTCACCCCTCCACTTT	CASSSGTADNSPLHF	TRBD1	TRBJ1-6	few	TRBV19
TGCGCCAGCAGCTCGCTGAAGGGAGCTAGCACAGATACGCAGTATTTT	CASSSLKGASTDTQYF	.	TRBJ2-3	.	TRBV5-1
TGTGCCAGCAGCACTGGACGGGTAGAGACCCAGTACTTC	CASSTGRVETQYF	.	TRBJ2-5	.	TRBV7-9
TGTGCCAGCAAGCTTGGCTCCTACAATGAGCAGTTCTTC	CASKLGSYNEQFF	.	TRBJ2-1	.	TRBV14
TGTGCCAGCAGCCTCATGCAGGGTGGAGGTTTTCAGCCCCAGCATTTT	CASSLMQGGGFQPQHF	.	TRBJ1-5	.	TRBV7-2
TGTGCCAGCAGCTTATCTGTGCAGCCTAATGAAAAACTGTTTTTT	CASSLSVQPNEKLFF	.	TRBJ1-4	.	TRBV11-3
TGCGCCAGCAGCCATCCTCCGGGACTAGACACAGATACGCAGTATTTT	CASSHPPGLDTDTQYF	TRBD2	TRBJ2-3	.	TRBV4-1
TGCGCCAGCAGCCAAGGCAACAGTAACCAGCGGCAGCCCCAGCATTTT	CASSQGNSNQRQPQHF	.	TRBJ1-5	few	TRBV4-1
TGTGCCAGCAGCTTGGTCTGGACCGAAGGCGAGCAGTACTTC	CASSLVWTEGEQYF	.	TRBJ2-7	.	TRBV5-5